The 10 T cell receptor beta chains presented below share a single source sample, sequenced in a study of T cells in Graves' hyperthyroidism and ophthalmopathy. The source material, RNA transcripts, was used to amplify TCR beta CDR3 regions. Carried out on the TCR CDR3, a first-round RT-PCR used the HTBI primer set. MiXCR was run by TCRdb on the multiplex PCR reads, yielding one entry per CDR3 protein. This table has around 600,000 distinct CDR3 sequences, roughly 15% appearing once. Sequencing was done on a sample of blood. Every receptor here comes from a woman in her thirties or forties with Graves' ophthalmopathy.

The chain has TRBV5-1 and TRBJ2-1; 9 bases match TRBD2. The CDR3 has 14 residues. Germline loops: CDR1 SGHRS, CDR2 YFSETQ. The ends lost 4 bases at V and 7 bases at J; junction bases unmatched: 6. CDR3 sequence reads: CASSLQAGGNEQFF. CDR3 sequence (DNA): TGCGCCAGCAGCCTTCAAGCGGGAGGTAATGAGCAGTTCTTC.

The chain couples TRBV19 to TRBJ1-1, with TRBD1 matching over 9 bases. The CDR3 is 16 amino acids. Germline V gene sequence: CDR1 LNHDA, CDR2 SQIVND (reference sequence). V lost 2 bases, J lost 3 bases, and 7 bases stayed unmatched. The CDR3 sequence is CASSISHRGRDTEAFF. DNA of the CDR3: TGTGCCAGTAGTATATCTCACAGGGGGCGGGACACTGAAGCTTTCTTT.

Ten or more counts support this clonotype. The chain uses TRBV6-2 or TRBV6-3 and TRBJ2-2; no clear D gene. The CDR3 is 13 amino acids. The V end was cut by 8 bases, the J end by 4 bases, with 11 bases between. Germline assignment: CDR1 MNHEY and CDR2 SVGEGT. The CDR3 sequence is CASSTPFTGELFF. CDR3 nucleotide sequence: TGTGCCAGCTCGACCCCTTTCACCGGGGAGCTGTTTTTT.

The CDR3 loop reads CASSSADRFLGNTIYF. The CDR3 coding sequence is TGTGCCAGCAGTTCGGCCGACAGGTTTTTAGGAAACACCATATATTTT. The chain couples TRBV28 to TRBJ1-3, with a possible D match to TRBD1 (6 bases). Per the germline V gene, CDR1 is MDHEN and CDR2 is SYDVKM. The V and J ends lost 4 bases and 4 bases respectively, with 17 bases between them. The CDR3 spans 16 residues.

The chain joins TRBV6-4 to TRBJ2-7; no reliable D call. The CDR3 sequence is 14 residues long. Germline CDR1 MRHNA, CDR2 SNTAGT. Trimming cost V 3 bases and J 3 bases, with 12 bases left between them. CDR3 sequence (DNA): TGTGCCAGCAGTGATCCGGACGGTAACTACGAGCAGTACTTC. This encodes CASSDPDGNYEQYF.

The chain links TRBV9 to TRBJ2-2; D may match TRBD1 or TRBD2 (5 bases each). CDR1 and CDR2 from the germline V gene are SGDLS and YYNGEE. The CDR3 consists of 17 residues. V lost 0 bases, J lost 6 bases, and 18 bases lay in between. CDR3 bases: TGTGCCAGCAGCGTAGACACCCGGGGTCGGGGCGCCGGGGAGCTGTTTTTT. Residues: CASSVDTRGRGAGELFF.

This clonotype came up a few times. V usage is TRBV7-9 and J usage is TRBJ1-6; D is perhaps TRBD1 (6 bases). The germline V gene encodes CDR1 SEHNR and CDR2 FQNEAQ (reference sequence). This CDR3 spans 15 amino acids. Deletions cut 1 base from V and 7 bases from J, with 11 bases between. The CDR3 region is CASSLGGGANSPLHF. CDR3 DNA: TGTGCCAGCAGCTTAGGGGGGGGGGCGAATTCACCCCTCCACTTT.

There are a few counts of this clonotype. This chain links TRBV3-1 with TRBJ1-4; D is uncertain. This CDR3 is 15 amino acids long. Trimming removed 2 bases from V and 5 bases from J, with 12 bases in between. Germline CDR1 and CDR2: LGHDT and YNNKEL (reference sequence). CDR3 sequence: CASSQQDTGNEKLFF. In nucleotides, the CDR3 is TGTGCCAGCAGCCAACAAGACACCGGCAATGAAAAACTGTTTTTT.

The V call is TRBV20-1, the J call TRBJ1-2, with D perhaps matching TRBD1 (5 bases). The CDR3 length is 12 residues. Between the trimmed V and J ends, which lost 6 bases and 8 bases, there was a span of 16 bases. Germline lookup yields CDR1 DFQATT and CDR2 SNEGSKA (reference sequence). For the CDR3, the DNA is TGCAGTGCCAGCCGGGGGGAGGGAGGCTACACCTTC. This codes for CSASRGEGGYTF.

This clonotype was detected a few times. The V gene is TRBV3-1, the J gene TRBJ1-5; D not resolved. V lost 2 bases to trimming and J lost 3 bases, with 14 bases between them. Germline values: CDR1 LGHDT, CDR2 YNNKEL (reference sequence). The CDR3 runs 16 residues. CDR3 nucleotides: TGTGCCAGCAGCCAACTCATGCCGGGTGACAATCAGCCCCAGCATTTT. This gives the protein CASSQLMPGDNQPQHF.